This entry lists 32 T cell receptor beta chains sequenced from one sample in a study of CD8 T cells in ankylosing spondylitis. MiXCR was run by TCRdb on the 5' RACE reads, yielding one entry per CDR3 protein. Here the sample spans under 300,000 distinct CDR3 sequences, roughly 10% being singletons. Sequenced material: blood, either unsorted or a sorted T cell fraction (not recorded which). These receptors were taken from a male donor with ankylosing spondylitis or in good health (not recorded which).

The V gene is TRBV20-1, the J gene TRBJ1-1; D call uncertain. CDR1 is DFQATT and CDR2 is SNEGSKA in the germline V gene (reference sequence). The length of the CDR3 is 12 residues. The V and J ends lost 8 bases and 1 base respectively, with 11 bases between them. The DNA for the CDR3 is TGCAGTTCCCAACCCGCGAACACTGAAGCTTTCTTT. Residues: CSSQPANTEAFF.

This clonotype appeared a few times. The chain carries TRBV5-6 and TRBJ2-7; D may be TRBD1 or TRBD2 (5 bases each). V was cut by 0 bases and J by 2 bases, with 9 bases left in between. CDR1 is SGHDT, CDR2 YYEEEE, per germline. The CDR3 consists of 14 residues. CDR3 DNA sequence: TGTGCCAGCAGCTTGGGCAGGGAGCCCTACGAGCAGTACTTC. Protein: CASSLGREPYEQYF.

This clonotype came up many times. DNA for the CDR3: TGTGCCAGCAGTTCCCCGGGTTACTATGGCTACACCTTC. Its protein is CASSSPGYYGYTF. This chain links TRBV27 with TRBJ1-2; D remains ambiguous. The length of the CDR3 is 13 residues. V gave up 4 bases and J gave up 3 bases, with 9 bases separating them. The germline V gene encodes CDR1 MNHEY and CDR2 SMNVEV (reference sequence).

There are many counts of this clonotype. The CDR3 bases are TGTGCCAGCAGTTTATCGGGGGAAGGATCCTACGAGCAGTACTTC. Protein: CASSLSGEGSYEQYF. The chain links TRBV27 to TRBJ2-7, with D perhaps given as TRBD1 or TRBD2 (5 bases each). The CDR3 loop spans 15 amino acids. Trimming stripped 0 bases from V and 1 base from J, with 10 bases between. The germline V gene encodes CDR1 MNHEY and CDR2 SMNVEV (reference sequence).

This chain links TRBV28 with TRBJ2-7; possible D gene TRBD2, 6 bases. In germline, CDR1 is MDHEN, CDR2 SYDVKM. The CDR3 covers 15 residues. V was shortened by 2 bases and J by 4 bases, with 15 bases between the two germline ends. The CDR3 loop reads CASSLLRETYYEQYF. The CDR3 DNA follows: TGTGCCAGCAGTTTACTTCGGGAGACGTATTACGAGCAGTACTTC.

This clonotype was picked up a small number of times. The chain uses TRBV18 and TRBJ1-6, with no clear D. Germline V CDR1 and CDR2: KGHSH, LQKENI. The CDR3 length is 13 residues. Between the trimmed V and J ends, which lost 3 bases and 12 bases, there was a span of 12 bases. The CDR3, as DNA: TGTGCCAGCTCACCTTTGAAGGACTTACCCCTCCACTTT. This codes for CASSPLKDLPLHF.

This clonotype was picked up many times. The genes are TRBV20-1 and TRBJ2-7; TRBD2 aligns across 11 bases. The V gene end was trimmed by 5 bases and the J gene end by 3 bases; junction bases not matched to a gene: 3. The CDR3 totals 13 residues. Germline CDR1 is DFQATT and CDR2 is SNEGSKA (reference sequence). The CDR3 protein is CSAHTSGSYEQYF. In nucleotides, the CDR3 is TGCAGTGCTCATACTAGCGGGAGCTACGAGCAGTACTTC.

Many counts were recorded for this clonotype. The chain recombines TRBV5-1 with TRBJ2-1, with 11 bases aligning to TRBD1. The junction had 3 bases not matched to a gene; V was cut back by 4 bases and J by 3 bases. Germline values: CDR1 SGHRS, CDR2 YFSETQ. CDR3 length equals 15 residues. Here the CDR3 DNA reads TGCGCCAGCAGCGGACAGGGGGCTAACTACAATGAGCAGTTCTTC. The encoded protein is CASSGQGANYNEQFF. Looking up the rest from reference TRBV5-1 and TRBJ2-1 gives the full variable domain: KAGVTQTPRYLIKTRGQQVTLSCSPISGHRSVSWYQQTPGQGLQFLFEYFSETQRNKGNFPGRFSGRQFSNSRSEMNVSTLELGDSALYLCASSGQGANYNEQFFGPGTRLTVL.

This clonotype was seen ten or more times. J is TRBJ2-5 and V is TRBV20-1; 7 nucleotides agree with TRBD1. The germline V gene has CDR1 DFQATT and CDR2 SNEGSKA (reference sequence). The CDR3 has 16 amino acids. J gave up 5 bases and V 0 bases, and 12 bases lay outside the gene matches. The CDR3 DNA sequence: TGCAGTGCTAGAGATGCGAGAGGGACAGTTAGGGAGACCCAGTACTTC. Translated, it gives CSARDARGTVRETQYF.

The chain uses TRBV3-1 and TRBJ1-6; 9 bases are shared with TRBD1. V shed 4 bases, J shed 8 bases, and the junction held 9 bases outside the gene matches. The V gene's germline CDR1 is LGHDT and CDR2 YNNKEL (reference sequence). The CDR3 sequence is 16 residues long. CDR3 protein: CASSLTGGGVDSPLHF. For the CDR3, the DNA is TGTGCCAGCAGCCTAACAGGGGGCGGGGTTGATTCACCCCTCCACTTT. Full variable domain (missing parts from reference TRBV3-1 and TRBJ1-6): DTAVSQTPKYLVTQMGNDKSIKCEQNLGHDTMYWYKQDSKKFLKIMFSYNNKELIINETVPNRFSPKSPDKAHLNLHINSLELGDSAVYFCASSLTGGGVDSPLHFGNGTRLTVT.

This rearrangement joins TRBV7-9 to TRBJ2-1, with D unclear. Germline CDR1 is SEHNR and CDR2 is FQNEAQ (reference sequence). The CDR3 is 12 amino acids. Trimming took off 7 bases at V and 3 bases at J, with 7 bases between the two ends. In nucleotides, the CDR3 is TGTGCCAGCACCGGGTTCTACAATGAGCAGTTCTTC. Its protein is CASTGFYNEQFF.

This clonotype was seen only a few times. The gene calls are TRBV19 and TRBJ2-3; 9 bases fit TRBD2. With V trimmed by 7 bases and J by 1 base, 6 bases remained unmatched. Per the germline V gene, CDR1 is LNHDA and CDR2 is SQIVND (reference sequence). The CDR3 has 15 residues. This chain's CDR3 is CASTRRLAGTDTQYF. The CDR3 DNA reads TGTGCCAGTACAAGACGACTAGCGGGCACAGATACGCAGTATTTT.

In its sample, this clonotype was seen many times. CDR3 DNA sequence: TGTGCCACCAAGGCAAAGGTTGGAGATACGCAGTATTTT. Its protein is CATKAKVGDTQYF. The chain carries TRBV24-1 and TRBJ2-3; no reliable D call. With 8 bases removed from V and 5 bases from J, the gap between germline ends came to 13 bases. Germline CDR1 KGHDR, CDR2 SFDVKD. The CDR3 spans 13 residues.

This clonotype showed up many times. The V call is TRBV5-1, the J call TRBJ2-7, with 9 nucleotides matching TRBD1. J lost 4 bases, V lost 4 bases, and 9 bases had no gene match. Per germline, CDR1 SGHRS and CDR2 YFSETQ. The CDR3 length is 15 residues. The CDR3 nucleotides are TGCGCCAGCAGCGTATCGGCGACAGGGGGGTACGAGCAGTACTTC. It codes for CASSVSATGGYEQYF.

The J gene is TRBJ2-5, the V gene TRBV5-1; TRBD2 matches at 14 bases. The germline gives CDR1 SGHRS, CDR2 YFSETQ. With 7 bases clipped from V and 5 bases from J, the junction kept 7 bases outside the gene matches. CDR3 length: 15 residues. CDR3 residues: CASVGTSGSLETQYF. The CDR3 DNA reads as TGCGCCAGCGTCGGGACTAGCGGGAGTTTGGAGACCCAGTACTTC. The full variable domain, in which reference TRBV5-1 and TRBJ2-5 provide the parts outside the CDR3, is KAGVTQTPRYLIKTRGQQVTLSCSPISGHRSVSWYQQTPGQGLQFLFEYFSETQRNKGNFPGRFSGRQFSNSRSEMNVSTLELGDSALYLCASVGTSGSLETQYFGPGTRLLVL.

This clonotype was recorded a few times. The CDR3 bases are TGCAGCGTTGTCGGCGGGGGCGAGCAGTACTTC. Translated: CSVVGGGEQYF. The V gene is TRBV29-1, the J gene TRBJ2-7; 7 bases match TRBD2. CDR1 and CDR2 (germline): SQVTM, ANQGSEA. With 4 bases clipped from V and 6 bases from J, the junction kept 3 bases outside the gene matches. The CDR3 has 11 residues.

This clonotype occurred a few times. The chain employs TRBV7-9 and TRBJ1-2; D gene ambiguous. This CDR3 is 14 amino acids long. The V gene lost 5 bases and the J gene lost 5 bases, with 15 bases spanning the gap. CDR1 and CDR2 (germline): SEHNR, FQNEAQ (reference sequence). This CDR3 is CASSNPVVLYGYTF. CDR3 bases: TGTGCCAGCAGCAACCCGGTCGTTTTATATGGCTACACCTTC.

The rearrangement uses TRBV4-1 and TRBJ2-1; a possible D gene is TRBD2 (5 bases). CDR3 size: 14 residues. CDR1 is MGHRA and CDR2 is YSYEKL in the germline V gene. Trimming took 0 bases from V and 5 from J, leaving 8 bases between them. The CDR3 region has the DNA TGCGCCAGCAGCCAAGAGGTCGGGAACAATGAGCAGTTCTTC. Residues: CASSQEVGNNEQFF.

In this sample, this clonotype turned up many times. The chain uses TRBV28 and TRBJ2-3; no firm D call. The germline V gene has CDR1 MDHEN and CDR2 SYDVKM. The CDR3 extends over 16 amino acids. The V end lost 6 bases, the J end lost 2 bases, and 18 bases lay between the germline ends. The CDR3 DNA follows: TGTGCCAGCAGACCATCGGGCCCCTCCGTCACAGATACGCAGTATTTT. Translating it yields CASRPSGPSVTDTQYF.

The rearrangement links TRBV28 to TRBJ2-1; D is perhaps TRBD1 or TRBD2 (5 bases each). The V end was cut by 5 bases, the J end by 0 bases, with 17 bases between. This CDR3 comprises 17 residues. Germline CDR1 is MDHEN and CDR2 is SYDVKM. This chain's CDR3 is CASSPPGTTSSYNEQFF. CDR3 coding DNA: TGTGCCAGCAGTCCGCCCGGGACCACGAGCTCCTACAATGAGCAGTTCTTC.

This clonotype was recorded at least ten times. This chain connects TRBV6-1 to TRBJ2-5, with 8 bases identical to TRBD2. Trimming at V came to 8 bases and at J to 2 bases, leaving 7 bases not matched to a gene. The CDR3 is 14 residues long. Germline CDR1 and CDR2: MNHNS and SASEGT. The CDR3 DNA reads TGTGCCAGCGGGGCGGGAGGCGGGCAAGAGACCCAGTACTTC. Its translation is CASGAGGGQETQYF.

This clonotype occurred a few times. The genes are TRBV7-9 and TRBJ2-1; D may correspond to TRBD1 or TRBD2 (6 bases each). This CDR3 contains 15 residues. The germline V gene encodes CDR1 SEHNR and CDR2 FQNEAQ (reference sequence). V shed 4 bases and J shed 4 bases, with 14 bases lying between them. CDR3 in amino acids: CASSWLRGPYNEQFF. CDR3 nucleotides: TGTGCCAGCAGCTGGCTACGGGGGCCTTACAATGAGCAGTTCTTC.

In this sample, this clonotype turned up many times. This chain connects TRBV10-3 to TRBJ2-1; 10 bases match TRBD2. Trimming removed 6 bases from V and 7 bases from J; junction bases left unmatched: 9. From germline, CDR1 is ENHRY and CDR2 SYGVKD. The CDR3 runs 15 residues. The CDR3 nucleotides are TGTGCCATCAGGACCCTAGCGGGAGACAGGAATGAGCAGTTCTTC. It translates to CAIRTLAGDRNEQFF.

The gene calls are TRBV28 and TRBJ2-5; possible D gene TRBD2, 5 bases. Germline assignment: CDR1 MDHEN and CDR2 SYDVKM. CDR3 length: 13 amino acids. The germline V and J ends were trimmed by 3 bases and 6 bases, with 11 bases remaining between them. CDR3 coding DNA: TGTGCCAGCAGTTTTGGGAGTACGAAGACCCAGTACTTC. Encoded protein: CASSFGSTKTQYF.

This clonotype was recorded a few times. The rearrangement links TRBV7-2 to TRBJ2-5; no definite D call. The CDR3 extends over 15 amino acids. The germline V gene encodes CDR1 SGHTA and CDR2 FQGNSA. Trimming pared 1 base from V and 4 bases from J, leaving 13 bases between. The CDR3 nucleotides are TGTGCCAGCAGCTTAGGGAGTGGGCTGATAGAGACCCAGTACTTC. The encoded protein is CASSLGSGLIETQYF.

The table lists this clonotype with many counts. The chain couples TRBV5-1 to TRBJ2-2, with 12 bases identical to TRBD2. The CDR3 is 16 amino acids. Germline V gene data show CDR1 as SGHRS and CDR2 as YFSETQ. The V segment lost 0 bases and the J segment 6 bases; nucleotides outside the gene matches: 3. The CDR3, as DNA: TGCGCCAGCAGCTTGGACAGGACTAGCGGGGCCGGGGAGCTGTTTTTT. Its protein product is CASSLDRTSGAGELFF.

This chain links TRBV2 with TRBJ1-6; D not certain. Looked up from germline, CDR1 is SNHLY and CDR2 is FYNNEI. V was cut by 9 bases and J by 2 bases, with 11 bases left in between. This CDR3 region has 14 residues. In DNA, the CDR3 is TGTGCCAGAAGAACCGGGACCTATAATTCACCCCTCCACTTT. Its protein is CARRTGTYNSPLHF.

This sequence joins TRBV20-1 and TRBJ1-1; 9 bases map to TRBD1. The CDR3 length is 16 residues. V dropped 3 bases and J dropped 8; count of bases not matched to a gene: 16. Germline V gene data show CDR1 as DFQATT and CDR2 as SNEGSKA (reference sequence). CDR3 protein: CSARGQGGSKRKEAFF. In DNA form, the CDR3 reads TGCAGTGCTAGGGGACAGGGTGGAAGTAAGCGTAAAGAAGCTTTCTTT.

This clonotype appeared a few times. A read error may account for a junction end that differs from germline. The rearrangement joins TRBV20-1 to TRBJ2-4, with 7 nucleotides matching TRBD2. The CDR3 loop spans 16 amino acids. The germline gives CDR1 DFQATT, CDR2 SNEGSKA (reference sequence). CDR3 nucleotides: TGCTGTGCCCCATATCGGAGCGGGACGTCGACAAACATTCAGTACTTC. Its protein is CCAPYRSGTSTNIQYF.

This clonotype came up many times. V gene TRBV29-1 combines with J gene TRBJ2-1; D might be TRBD2 (6 bases). Between the trimmed V and J ends, which lost 3 bases and 1 base, there was a span of 7 bases. Germline values: CDR1 SQVTM, CDR2 ANQGSEA. There are 13 residues in the CDR3. The CDR3: CSVDGGSYNEQFF. The CDR3 DNA is TGCAGCGTTGACGGAGGGTCCTACAATGAGCAGTTCTTC.

The chain combines TRBV24-1 with TRBJ1-2; D is uncertain. Trimming stripped 6 bases from V and 10 bases from J, with 8 bases between. This CDR3 has 10 amino acids. CDR1 is KGHDR, CDR2 SFDVKD, per germline. The CDR3 sequence is CATSNSDYTF. As DNA, the CDR3 is TGTGCCACCAGTAACAGCGACTACACCTTC.

This clonotype was recorded at least ten times. This chain connects TRBV5-1 to TRBJ2-1; 13 nucleotides match TRBD2. The length of the CDR3 is 16 residues. J gave up 6 bases and V 0 bases, and 3 bases lay outside the gene matches. Germline CDR1 SGHRS, CDR2 YFSETQ. Written as DNA, the CDR3 is TGCGCCAGCAGCTTGGCAGGACTAGCGGGAGTCAATGAGCAGTTCTTC. Protein product: CASSLAGLAGVNEQFF. The full variable domain, in which reference TRBV5-1 and TRBJ2-1 provide the parts outside the CDR3, is KAGVTQTPRYLIKTRGQQVTLSCSPISGHRSVSWYQQTPGQGLQFLFEYFSETQRNKGNFPGRFSGRQFSNSRSEMNVSTLELGDSALYLCASSLAGLAGVNEQFFGPGTRLTVL.